The clone carrying this T cell receptor (beta chain) has only a few counts. TCRdb re-analysed the 5' RACE reads in MiXCR, keeping a single row per CDR3 protein. The table includes 300,000 to 350,000 distinct CDR3 sequences, less than 25% detected once. This record comes from a study of CD8 T cells in ankylosing spondylitis. CDR3 length: 14 amino acids. V lost 3 bases, J lost 8 bases, and 7 bases stayed unmatched. Germline V gene lookup returns CDR1 DFQATT and CDR2 SNEGSKA (reference sequence). The rearrangement joins TRBV20-1 to TRBJ2-2; TRBD1 aligns across 9 bases. The specimen was blood, either unsorted or a sorted T cell fraction (not recorded which). The sequence was collected from a female donor with ankylosing spondylitis or in good health (not recorded which). In DNA, the CDR3 is TGCAGTGCTAGGGCGCGCGACAGGGGGGGGGAGCTGTTTTTT. Translated, it gives CSARARDRGGELFF.